This T cell receptor (beta chain) stems from a study of blood T cells in healthy people across ages. Overall study results and limits: Shifts in expanded clonotypes may have been confounded by donor CMV status, which was unknown.

About this clonotype: What it recognizes is unknown.

The second PCR ran about 6 to 12 cycles with a sample-barcoded 5' primer and J-beta primers. TCRdb itself ran the 5' RACE reads through MiXCR, one entry per CDR3 protein. In the table there are nearly 1 million distinct CDR3 sequences, roughly 50% of which are singletons. Each sample provided at least 5 micrograms of extracted total RNA. The receptor comes from a woman aged 55-70 years in good health. The specimen was blood.

The CDR3 loop reads CSVETSGTGATDTQYF. The CDR3 DNA reads TGCAGCGTTGAAACCTCCGGGACGGGAGCGACAGATACGCAGTATTTT. This chain uses TRBV29-1 with TRBJ2-3; possible D gene TRBD2, 6 bases. The CDR3 consists of 16 residues. The germline gives CDR1 SQVTM, CDR2 ANQGSEA. V shed 2 bases and J shed 3 bases, with 18 bases lying between them.